The rows below give T cell receptor beta chains drawn from one sample of a study of cytomegalovirus exposure and HLA in healthy donors. Some clones are missing from TCRdb's copy, which holds only in-frame ones; the method was immunoSEQ multiplex PCR. The sample shows more than 85,000 clones, 60% to 80% of them seen only once. Specimen: PBMCs. Source of these receptors: a woman in her 30s in good health and CMV-seronegative. CDR3s include the opening cysteine and the closing phenylalanine or tryptophan. The D gene is left open where the match is weak. Size is stated for part of the rows, as once, few or many counts, or as a class when the clone is expanded.

CDR3aa: CASTGLAGEFRSYNEQFF; CDR3nt: TGCGCCAGCACGGGACTAGCGGGAGAGTTTCGGTCCTACAATGAGCAGTTCTTC; abundance: .; v_gene: TRBV5-1; j_gene: TRBJ2-1; d_gene: TRBD2
CDR3aa: CASGQLVGTEAFF; CDR3nt: TGTGCCAGTGGACAGTTAGTGGGTACTGAAGCTTTCTTT; abundance: once; v_gene: TRBV19; j_gene: TRBJ1-1; d_gene: .
CDR3aa: CASSLSPLGQINYGYTF; CDR3nt: TGTGCCAGCAGCTTAAGCCCCCTTGGACAGATAAACTATGGCTACACCTTC; abundance: .; v_gene: TRBV13; j_gene: TRBJ1-2; d_gene: .
CDR3aa: CASSTLRGTEAFF; CDR3nt: TGTGCCAGTAGTACCCTCAGGGGGACTGAAGCTTTCTTT; abundance: .; v_gene: TRBV19; j_gene: TRBJ1-1; d_gene: TRBD1
CDR3aa: CASSLGDRGFGYTF; CDR3nt: TGTGCCAGCAGCTTAGGGGACAGGGGATTTGGCTACACCTTC; abundance: .; v_gene: TRBV11-2; j_gene: TRBJ1-2; d_gene: TRBD1
CDR3aa: CASSLGGGGDEQFF; CDR3nt: TGTGCCAGCAGCTTGGGCGGGGGGGGAGATGAGCAGTTCTTC; abundance: .; v_gene: TRBV5-6; j_gene: TRBJ2-1; d_gene: TRBD2
CDR3aa: CASGRTGTLREKLFF; CDR3nt: TGTGCCAGCGGGAGAACCGGGACATTAAGGGAAAAACTGTTTTTT; abundance: few; v_gene: TRBV2; j_gene: TRBJ1-4; d_gene: .
CDR3aa: CASSEQVNQPQHF; CDR3nt: TGTGCCAGCAGTGAGCAGGTTAATCAGCCCCAGCATTTT; abundance: .; v_gene: TRBV6-4; j_gene: TRBJ1-5; d_gene: .
CDR3aa: CASRQGTGNQPQHF; CDR3nt: TGTGCTAGCCGCCAGGGGACGGGCAATCAGCCCCAGCATTTT; abundance: .; v_gene: TRBV12-5; j_gene: TRBJ1-5; d_gene: .
CDR3aa: CASSTPIGQGAYTDTQYF; CDR3nt: TGTGCCAGCAGTACCCCCATCGGACAGGGGGCCTACACAGATACGCAGTATTTT; abundance: .; v_gene: TRBV28; j_gene: TRBJ2-3; d_gene: TRBD1
CDR3aa: CASSQAAGTGNEKLFF; CDR3nt: TGTGCCAGCAGCCAAGCCGCCGGGACAGGGAATGAAAAACTGTTTTTT; abundance: .; v_gene: TRBV4-2; j_gene: TRBJ1-4; d_gene: TRBD1
CDR3aa: CASSLEAGVYYGYTF; CDR3nt: TGCGCCAGCAGCTTGGAGGCAGGGGTTTACTATGGCTACACCTTC; abundance: .; v_gene: TRBV5-1; j_gene: TRBJ1-2; d_gene: .
CDR3aa: CASSFTGDYEQYF; CDR3nt: TGTGCCAGCAGCTTCACTGGAGACTACGAGCAGTACTTC; abundance: .; v_gene: TRBV5-4; j_gene: TRBJ2-7; d_gene: .
CDR3aa: CASRGLAGGKDTQYF; CDR3nt: TGTGCCAGTAGAGGACTAGCGGGAGGGAAAGATACGCAGTATTTT; abundance: .; v_gene: TRBV19; j_gene: TRBJ2-3; d_gene: TRBD2
CDR3aa: CASSQEGDRGLSYGYTF; CDR3nt: TGCGCCAGCAGCCAAGAAGGGGACAGGGGGCTTTCCTATGGCTACACCTTC; abundance: once; v_gene: TRBV4-1; j_gene: TRBJ1-2; d_gene: TRBD1
CDR3aa: CASSHSSDRANEQFF; CDR3nt: TGTGCCAGCTCCCACTCCTCCGACAGGGCCAATGAGCAGTTCTTC; abundance: few; v_gene: TRBV18; j_gene: TRBJ2-1; d_gene: TRBD1
CDR3aa: CATANRENSGELFF; CDR3nt: TGTGCCACCGCAAACAGGGAAAACTCCGGGGAGCTGTTTTTT; abundance: .; v_gene: TRBV10-3; j_gene: TRBJ2-2; d_gene: .
CDR3aa: CASSRQVNTEAFF; CDR3nt: TGTGCCAGCAGCCGGCAAGTGAACACTGAAGCTTTCTTT; abundance: .; v_gene: TRBV14; j_gene: TRBJ1-1; d_gene: .
CDR3aa: CASSSTDRVRNEQFF; CDR3nt: TGCGCCAGCAGCTCTACGGACAGGGTCCGCAATGAGCAGTTCTTC; abundance: .; v_gene: TRBV5-1; j_gene: TRBJ2-1; d_gene: TRBD1
CDR3aa: CASRRIETQYF; CDR3nt: TGTGCCAGCCGCAGAATAGAGACCCAGTACTTC; abundance: few; v_gene: TRBV2; j_gene: TRBJ2-5; d_gene: .
CDR3aa: CASSHRQGRNEQYF; CDR3nt: TGTGCCAGCAGTCATCGACAGGGTAGGAACGAGCAGTACTTC; abundance: once; v_gene: TRBV28; j_gene: TRBJ2-7; d_gene: TRBD1
CDR3aa: CSVSGQGNTEAFF; CDR3nt: TGCAGCGTAAGTGGACAGGGGAACACTGAAGCTTTCTTT; abundance: .; v_gene: TRBV29-1; j_gene: TRBJ1-1; d_gene: TRBD1
CDR3aa: CASSADTFYGYTF; CDR3nt: TGTGCCAGCAGCGCAGACACCTTCTATGGCTACACCTTC; abundance: few; v_gene: TRBV9; j_gene: TRBJ1-2; d_gene: .
CDR3aa: CASSLGGGIQPQHF; CDR3nt: TGTGCCAGCAGCTTAGGGGGCGGCATTCAGCCCCAGCATTTT; abundance: .; v_gene: TRBV7-2; j_gene: TRBJ1-5; d_gene: .
CDR3aa: CASSIIAGGYTF; CDR3nt: TGTGCCAGTAGTATTATTGCCGGTGGCTACACCTTC; abundance: .; v_gene: TRBV19; j_gene: TRBJ1-2; d_gene: .
CDR3aa: CASSLRGNTIYF; CDR3nt: TGTGCCAGCAGCTTGCGGGGAAACACCATATATTTT; abundance: few; v_gene: TRBV5-8; j_gene: TRBJ1-3; d_gene: .
CDR3aa: CASRDGAGAYEQYF; CDR3nt: TGCGCCAGCAGAGATGGGGCGGGGGCCTACGAGCAGTACTTC; abundance: .; v_gene: TRBV5-1; j_gene: TRBJ2-7; d_gene: TRBD2
CDR3aa: CASSLRDRRTEAFF; CDR3nt: TGTGCCAGCAGTTTACGGGACAGGCGCACTGAAGCTTTCTTT; abundance: .; v_gene: TRBV28; j_gene: TRBJ1-1; d_gene: TRBD1
CDR3aa: CASSVDRVVKNIQYF; CDR3nt: TGTGCCAGCAGCGTCGACAGGGTAGTCAAAAACATTCAGTACTTC; abundance: .; v_gene: TRBV2; j_gene: TRBJ2-4; d_gene: TRBD1
CDR3aa: CASMGILTGGRSPLHF; CDR3nt: TGTGCCAGCATGGGAATCCTGACAGGGGGACGTTCACCCCTCCACTTT; abundance: few; v_gene: TRBV2; j_gene: TRBJ1-6; d_gene: TRBD1
CDR3aa: CASSDRGRYNEQFF; CDR3nt: TGTGCCAGCAGTGACAGGGGCCGATACAATGAGCAGTTCTTC; abundance: .; v_gene: TRBV28; j_gene: TRBJ2-1; d_gene: TRBD1
CDR3aa: CATSRGSTGQDTQYF; CDR3nt: TGTGCCACCAGCAGAGGATCAACAGGTCAAGATACGCAGTATTTT; abundance: .; v_gene: TRBV15; j_gene: TRBJ2-3; d_gene: .
CDR3aa: CASSEQGPNQPQHF; CDR3nt: TGCGCCAGCAGCGAACAGGGTCCTAATCAGCCCCAGCATTTT; abundance: .; v_gene: TRBV5-1; j_gene: TRBJ1-5; d_gene: .
CDR3aa: CASSLAGEGDTQYF; CDR3nt: TGTGCCAGCAGCTTAGCGGGAGAGGGAGATACGCAGTATTTT; abundance: .; v_gene: TRBV11-3; j_gene: TRBJ2-3; d_gene: .
CDR3aa: CASSQRSSYEQYF; CDR3nt: TGTGCCAGCAGCCAACGGAGCTCCTACGAGCAGTACTTC; abundance: .; v_gene: TRBV5-5; j_gene: TRBJ2-7; d_gene: .
CDR3aa: CASSLGLAAETQYF; CDR3nt: TGTGCCAGCAGCTTGGGACTAGCGGCAGAGACCCAGTACTTC; abundance: .; v_gene: TRBV11-1; j_gene: TRBJ2-5; d_gene: TRBD2
CDR3aa: CASSRGQALYEQYF; CDR3nt: TGCGCCAGCAGCCGCGGACAGGCCCTCTACGAGCAGTACTTC; abundance: .; v_gene: TRBV5-1; j_gene: TRBJ2-7; d_gene: TRBD1
CDR3aa: CASSLALAGGYEQYF; CDR3nt: TGTGCCAGCAGCTTAGCGCTAGCGGGAGGGTACGAGCAGTACTTC; abundance: .; v_gene: TRBV11-2; j_gene: TRBJ2-7; d_gene: TRBD2
CDR3aa: CASSEGSRPSYEQYF; CDR3nt: TGTGCCAGCAGCGAAGGCAGCAGGCCCTCCTACGAGCAGTACTTC; abundance: .; v_gene: TRBV11-2; j_gene: TRBJ2-7; d_gene: .
CDR3aa: CASRRYTDRNTGELFF; CDR3nt: TGTGCCAGCAGACGTTACACAGACCGGAACACCGGGGAGCTGTTTTTT; abundance: .; v_gene: TRBV7-9; j_gene: TRBJ2-2; d_gene: .
CDR3aa: CASSPLVLTPSNQPQHF; CDR3nt: TGTGCCAGCAGCCCTCTGGTCCTTACTCCTAGCAATCAGCCCCAGCATTTT; abundance: few; v_gene: TRBV7-9; j_gene: TRBJ1-5; d_gene: .
CDR3aa: CASSTTPDGSEAFF; CDR3nt: TGTGCCAGTAGTACGACGCCCGACGGGTCTGAAGCTTTCTTT; abundance: once; v_gene: TRBV19; j_gene: TRBJ1-1; d_gene: .
CDR3aa: CASSLEGWDTQYF; CDR3nt: TGTGCCAGCAGCTTAGAGGGGTGGGATACGCAGTATTTT; abundance: few; v_gene: TRBV7-6; j_gene: TRBJ2-3; d_gene: .
CDR3aa: CASSPGTGATEAFF; CDR3nt: TGTGCCAGCAGTCCCGGGACAGGGGCAACTGAAGCTTTCTTT; abundance: .; v_gene: TRBV6-6; j_gene: TRBJ1-1; d_gene: TRBD1
CDR3aa: CASSAGTGMFF; CDR3nt: TGTGCCAGCAGCGCCGGGACAGGAATGTTTTTT; abundance: .; v_gene: TRBV25-1; j_gene: TRBJ1-4; d_gene: TRBD1
CDR3aa: CASSLYGGPYEQYF; CDR3nt: TGTGCCAGCAGTTTATACGGTGGTCCCTACGAGCAGTACTTC; abundance: once; v_gene: TRBV27; j_gene: TRBJ2-7; d_gene: .
CDR3aa: CASSEWRSTDTQYF; CDR3nt: TGTGCCAGCAGTGAATGGCGGAGCACAGATACGCAGTATTTT; abundance: .; v_gene: TRBV25-1; j_gene: TRBJ2-3; d_gene: .
CDR3aa: CASSRNAGGSTDTQYF; CDR3nt: TGTGCCAGCAGCCGGAACGCGGGAGGTTCCACAGATACGCAGTATTTT; abundance: .; v_gene: TRBV4-2; j_gene: TRBJ2-3; d_gene: TRBD2
CDR3aa: CASSSGTGGGNTGELFF; CDR3nt: TGTGCCAGCAGCTCCGGGACAGGGGGCGGGAACACCGGGGAGCTGTTTTTT; abundance: .; v_gene: TRBV7-9; j_gene: TRBJ2-2; d_gene: TRBD1
CDR3aa: CASTGGAQEQYF; CDR3nt: TGTGCCAGCACCGGGGGGGCCCAGGAGCAGTACTTC; abundance: .; v_gene: TRBV28; j_gene: TRBJ2-7; d_gene: TRBD2
CDR3aa: CAAQFVRQGGQPQHF; CDR3nt: TGTGCCGCCCAGTTCGTTAGGCAGGGTGGCCAGCCCCAGCATTTT; abundance: .; v_gene: TRBV28; j_gene: TRBJ1-5; d_gene: .
CDR3aa: CASSLGTGFGETQYF; CDR3nt: TGTGCCAGCAGCTTGGGGACAGGGTTCGGGGAGACCCAGTACTTC; abundance: .; v_gene: TRBV5-6; j_gene: TRBJ2-5; d_gene: TRBD1
CDR3aa: CAWSDTLYRSPGYTF; CDR3nt: TGTGCCTGGAGCGACACCCTATACAGGTCTCCTGGCTACACCTTC; abundance: .; v_gene: TRBV30; j_gene: TRBJ1-2; d_gene: .
CDR3aa: CASSKGQGYEQYF; CDR3nt: TGTGCCAGCAGCAAGGGACAGGGATACGAGCAGTACTTC; abundance: few; v_gene: TRBV11-2; j_gene: TRBJ2-7; d_gene: TRBD1
CDR3aa: CAIASGGMNTEAFF; CDR3nt: TGTGCCATCGCGTCGGGGGGGATGAACACTGAAGCTTTCTTT; abundance: .; v_gene: TRBV7-9; j_gene: TRBJ1-1; d_gene: .
CDR3aa: CASSQGSTQPQHF; CDR3nt: TGTGCCAGCTCTCAGGGGAGTACGCAGCCCCAGCATTTT; abundance: .; v_gene: TRBV27; j_gene: TRBJ1-5; d_gene: .
CDR3aa: CASSPLVAGTDTQYF; CDR3nt: TGTGCCAGCAGCCCCTTAGTAGCGGGGACAGATACGCAGTATTTT; abundance: .; v_gene: TRBV7-2; j_gene: TRBJ2-3; d_gene: TRBD2